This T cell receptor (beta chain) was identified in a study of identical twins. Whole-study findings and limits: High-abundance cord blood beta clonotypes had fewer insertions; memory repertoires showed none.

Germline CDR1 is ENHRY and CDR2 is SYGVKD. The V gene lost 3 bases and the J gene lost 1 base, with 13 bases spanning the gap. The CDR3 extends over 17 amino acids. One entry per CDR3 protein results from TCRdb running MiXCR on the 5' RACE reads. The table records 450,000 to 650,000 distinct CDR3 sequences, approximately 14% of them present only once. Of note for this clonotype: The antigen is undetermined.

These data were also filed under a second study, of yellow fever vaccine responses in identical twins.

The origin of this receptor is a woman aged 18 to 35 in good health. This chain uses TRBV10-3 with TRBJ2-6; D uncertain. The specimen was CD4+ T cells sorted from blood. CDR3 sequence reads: CAISESLTVSGANVLTF. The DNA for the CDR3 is TGTGCCATCAGTGAATCCCTAACGGTTTCTGGGGCCAACGTCCTGACTTTC.